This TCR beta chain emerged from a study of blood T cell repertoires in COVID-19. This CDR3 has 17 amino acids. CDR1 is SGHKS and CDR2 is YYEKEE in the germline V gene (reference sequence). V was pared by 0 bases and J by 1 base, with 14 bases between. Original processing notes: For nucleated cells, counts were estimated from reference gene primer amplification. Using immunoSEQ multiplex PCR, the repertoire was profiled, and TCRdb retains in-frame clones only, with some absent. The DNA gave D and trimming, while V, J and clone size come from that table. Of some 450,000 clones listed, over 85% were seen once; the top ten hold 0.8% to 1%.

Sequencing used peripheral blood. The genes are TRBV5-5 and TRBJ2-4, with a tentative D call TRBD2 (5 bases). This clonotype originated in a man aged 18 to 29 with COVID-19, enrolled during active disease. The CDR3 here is CASSLDPGSWAKNIQYF. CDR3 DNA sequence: TGTGCCAGCAGCTTGGATCCGGGGTCGTGGGCCAAAAACATTCAGTACTTC.